This record looks at one T cell receptor (beta chain) sequence and its context. The target of this receptor is not known. Qualities for individual bases were not recorded, and no much larger clone is one base off. The data stem from a study of blood T cell repertoires in COVID-19 (dated by TCRdb to 2018 to 2021). At the level of the whole study: Samples from collaborators originated in the United States, Italy and Spain and spanned both the acute and convalescent phases of COVID-19. Samples came from the ongoing ImmuneRACE study (first 160 participants) plus 1,254 subjects from 6 global collaborators. The dataset comprised deeply sampled blood TCRbeta repertoires from subjects exposed to, actively infected with, or recovered from COVID-19. The material from the prospective study consisted of cDNA or gDNA derived from T cells, B-cell-depleted T cells, or PBMCs. The sample metadata nearly always contained a de-identified subject ID, COVID-19 status, age in years and sex. The repertoires were made available in a free public database intended to serve as a resource for research on the immune response to SARS-CoV-2. Where available, HLA class I and class II types were obtained from metadata supplied by the sample provider rather than from assay-based typing.

TCRbeta CDR3 regions were amplified from genomic DNA using the immunoSEQ Assay, a bias-controlled multiplex PCR. The paper's processing steps were these. Within the assay, amplification of reference gene primers was used to estimate how many nucleated cells each sample contained. Sequence reads were collapsed and filtered to measure the absolute abundance of every unique TCRbeta CDR3 rearrangement. For each sample, productive Simpson clonality was calculated by taking the square root of Simpson's diversity index across productive rearrangements. This is the immuneACCESS table as TCRdb keeps it, with only in-frame sequences that have V and J called. A part of the clones is gone; compared with another copy, unresolved V genes explain less than half, and the rest is unexplained. V and J calls and clone size are those listed in that table; D and trimming were worked out from the DNA. This sample lists more than 40,000 clones; 70% to 90% were detected once. 13% of the sample is held by the ten biggest clonotypes.

Collaborating institutions collected whole blood in K2EDTA tubes following their own protocols. Collaborator samples were shipped for TCRbeta analysis as frozen whole blood, isolated PBMCs, or DNA extracted from either sample type. CDR1 and CDR2, looked up from the germline V gene (reference sequence), are GTSNPN and SVGIG. The trim is 6 bases for V and 4 bases for J, with a gap of 13 bases between the germline ends. Taken from cysteine to phenylalanine, the CDR3 has 13 residues. Kept here is only the CDR3 DNA, which spans 39 bases and is read in frame from base 1. Results the study describes overall, beyond this receptor: The amount of clinical and demographic metadata varied by source and participant and was provided uncurated.

The clonotype originates from an elderly man with acute or convalescent COVID-19. This chain joins TRBV30 to TRBJ1-3; the D gene remains uncertain. The source material was peripheral blood. For the CDR3, the sequence is CACPTVSGNTIYF. Read as DNA, the sequence is TGTGCCTGCCCCACGGTCTCAGGAAACACCATATATTTT.